Below, 18 T cell receptor beta chains from the same sample are listed, as sequenced in a study of cytotoxic CD8 clonotypes in ibrutinib-treated CLL. Generated by immunoSEQ multiplex PCR, the TCRdb table keeps only in-frame clones and is missing some. Among roughly 330,000 clones listed, roughly 71% were seen once. The sequences come from PBMCs, collected after 36 months of ibrutinib treatment. These receptors were collected from a human donor with chronic lymphocytic leukemia.

The chain couples TRBV9 to TRBJ2-2; TRBD2 matches at 8 bases. After removal of 3 bases from V and 1 base from J, the junction contained 11 bases not matched to a gene. Looked up from germline, CDR1 is SGDLS and CDR2 is YYNGEE. This CDR3 is 18 amino acids long. CDR3 sequence reads: CASSARPGTSENTGELFF. The DNA of the CDR3 is TGTGCCAGCAGCGCCCGCCCCGGGACTAGTGAGAACACCGGGGAGCTGTTTTTT.

V and J are TRBV13 and TRBJ2-3; D might be TRBD2 (6 bases). This CDR3 is built from 17 residues. Germline V lookup: CDR1 PRHDT, CDR2 FYEKMQ (reference sequence). Between the trimmed V and J ends, which lost 5 bases and 2 bases, there was a span of 20 bases. This CDR3 reads CASSPTERSGVTDTQYF. Here the CDR3 DNA reads TGTGCCAGCAGCCCGACCGAACGGTCGGGGGTCACAGATACGCAGTATTTT.

This clone has only one observation. The chain uses TRBV2 and TRBJ2-7; no clear D gene. The V and J ends lost 6 bases and 6 bases respectively, with 9 bases between them. This CDR3 has 11 amino acids. Germline V gene sequence: CDR1 SNHLY, CDR2 FYNNEI. For the CDR3, the DNA is TGTGCCAGCAGGAGGTCAAGCGAGCAGTACTTC. As protein: CASRRSSEQYF.

The rearrangement joins TRBV29-1 to TRBJ2-1, with 9 bases lining up with TRBD2. Germline-derived CDR1 and CDR2 are SQVTM and ANQGSEA. This CDR3 is built from 16 residues. With 4 bases clipped from V and 6 bases from J, the junction kept 13 bases outside the gene matches. CDR3 amino acids: CSVGARSLAGSNEQFF. In nucleotides, the CDR3 is TGCAGCGTTGGGGCCCGCTCGCTAGCGGGATCCAATGAGCAGTTCTTC.

This clone was seen a few times. The chain combines TRBV4-2 with TRBJ1-2; no reliable D call. The CDR3 loop spans 16 amino acids. Germline CDR1 reads LGHNA; CDR2 reads YNFKEQ. Deletions cut 0 bases from V and 5 bases from J, with 16 bases between. The CDR3, as DNA: TGTGCCAGCAGCCAAGATGGGAGCCGGGCGGGATATGGCTACACCTTC. This translates into CASSQDGSRAGYGYTF.

This clone was detected once. The rearrangement uses TRBV10-2 and TRBJ2-5, with TRBD1 matching 8 bases. The DNA matches TRBJ2-7 better at its end, which makes the J call doubtful. Looked up from germline, CDR1 is WSHSY and CDR2 is SAAADI. CDR3 size: 18 residues. This chain's CDR3 is CASSEARGRVPSPGEQYF. Here the CDR3 DNA reads TGCGCCAGCAGTGAGGCCAGGGGGCGCGTCCCATCCCCCGGCGAGCAGTACTTC.

V usage is TRBV29-1 and J usage is TRBJ1-4; 7 bases line up with TRBD1. This CDR3 has 16 residues. CDR1 is SQVTM, CDR2 ANQGSEA, per germline. The trim removed 1 base at V and 3 bases at J, leaving 8 bases unmatched. Here the CDR3 reads CSVEVRSGQPNEKLFF. For the CDR3, the DNA is TGCAGCGTTGAAGTAAGATCGGGACAGCCTAATGAAAAACTGTTTTTT.

CDR3 sequence: CASIPGQGADTQYF. Here the CDR3 DNA reads TGTGCCAGCATCCCGGGACAGGGCGCAGATACGCAGTATTTT. The V and J genes are TRBV2 and TRBJ2-3; the match to TRBD1 covers 9 bases. Germline CDR1 and CDR2: SNHLY and FYNNEI. With V trimmed by 7 bases and J by 4 bases, 6 bases remained unmatched. The CDR3 is 14 amino acids.

The rearrangement joins TRBV11-2 to TRBJ2-5; D gene ambiguous. From germline, CDR1 is SGHAT and CDR2 FQNNGV. The CDR3 extends over 13 amino acids. The germline V and J ends were trimmed by 4 bases and 5 bases, with 11 bases remaining between them. The CDR3 DNA reads as TGTGCCAGCAGCTCCCCCGGAGTGGAGACCCAGTACTTC. This translates into CASSSPGVETQYF.

The V gene is TRBV5-1, the J gene TRBJ2-5; D call uncertain. The CDR3 covers 14 residues. Germline-derived CDR1 and CDR2 are SGHRS and YFSETQ. V dropped 0 bases and J dropped 5 bases, with 11 bases sitting between them. For the CDR3, the DNA is TGCGCCAGCAGCTTGGGACATGCATGGGAGACCCAGTACTTC. Translation: CASSLGHAWETQYF.

This chain links TRBV19 with TRBJ2-7; 8 bases match TRBD1. The CDR3 extends over 14 amino acids. CDR1 LNHDA and CDR2 SQIVND come from the germline V gene (reference sequence). V lost 3 bases, J lost 6 bases, and 7 bases stayed unmatched. The CDR3 bases are TGTGCCAGTAGTATGTGGGGACAGGTCGCCGAGCAGTACTTC. Encoded protein: CASSMWGQVAEQYF.

The rearrangement joins TRBV9 to TRBJ2-5; TRBD2 agrees at 7 bases. The germline V gene has CDR1 SGDLS and CDR2 YYNGEE. The ends lost 0 bases at V and 5 bases at J; junction bases unmatched: 7. The CDR3 loop spans 15 amino acids. CDR3 region: CASSVGTGEGETQYF. CDR3 sequence (DNA): TGTGCCAGCAGCGTAGGGACTGGGGAGGGGGAGACCCAGTACTTC. The variable domain in full, with the rest retrieved from reference TRBV9 and TRBJ2-5, is DSGVTQTPKHLITATGQRVTLRCSPRSGDLSVYWYQQSLDQGLQFLIQYYNGEERAKGNILERFSAQQFPDLHSELNLSSLELGDSALYFCASSVGTGEGETQYFGPGTRLLVL.

J is TRBJ2-7 and V is TRBV6-1; D possibly corresponds to TRBD1 (5 bases). Germline lookup yields CDR1 MNHNS and CDR2 SASEGT. V gave up 4 bases and J gave up 1 base, with 8 bases separating them. CDR3 length equals 13 residues. This chain's CDR3 is CASSAAGSYEQYF. The CDR3 nucleotides read TGTGCCAGCAGTGCGGCAGGGTCCTACGAGCAGTACTTC.

The V gene is TRBV18, the J gene TRBJ2-3; the match to TRBD1 covers 8 bases. Trimming at V came to 2 bases and at J to 0 bases, leaving 4 bases not matched to a gene. Germline values: CDR1 KGHSH, CDR2 LQKENI. This CDR3 spans 16 amino acids. In nucleotides, the CDR3 is TGTGCCAGCTCACCAACAGGGGGTCCTAGCACAGATACGCAGTATTTT. It yields the protein CASSPTGGPSTDTQYF.

This chain joins TRBV29-1 and TRBJ1-1, with D perhaps TRBD1 (5 bases). V lost 3 bases, J lost 12 bases, and 17 bases lay in between. Germline V lookup: CDR1 SQVTM, CDR2 ANQGSEA. The CDR3 runs to 12 residues. CDR3 in DNA: TGCAGCGTTGAGTCCAGGGAGGTTAGAACTTTCTTT. Its protein is CSVESREVRTFF.

V is TRBV13 and J is TRBJ1-6; 9 bases align to TRBD1. After removal of 5 bases from V and 9 bases from J, the junction contained 11 bases not matched to a gene. The CDR3 runs to 16 residues. In germline, CDR1 is PRHDT, CDR2 FYEKMQ (reference sequence). The CDR3 region has the DNA TGTGCCAGCAGCCCAGGGACAGGGAGCCCTAGTTCACCCCTCCACTTT. It is translated as CASSPGTGSPSSPLHF.

The chain carries TRBV13 and TRBJ2-3, with 8 bases lining up with TRBD1. The CDR3 is 17 residues long. The J segment lost 1 base and the V segment lost 0 bases, leaving 6 bases of the junction unmatched. Germline values: CDR1 PRHDT, CDR2 FYEKMQ (reference sequence). This CDR3 is CASSLGYRRGRTDTQYF. Written as DNA, the CDR3 is TGTGCCAGCAGCTTAGGTTACCGCAGGGGGCGCACAGATACGCAGTATTTT. Looking up the rest from reference TRBV13 and TRBJ2-3 gives the full variable domain: AAGVIQSPRHLIKEKRETATLKCYPIPRHDTVYWYQQGPGQDPQFLISFYEKMQSDKGSIPDRFSAQQFSDYHSELNMSSLELGDSALYFCASSLGYRRGRTDTQYFGPGTRLTVL.

This chain joins TRBV7-9 and TRBJ2-5, with 10 positions matching TRBD2. The germline V gene encodes CDR1 SEHNR and CDR2 FQNEAQ (reference sequence). This CDR3 region has 15 residues. V was pared by 5 bases and J by 5 bases, with 8 bases of the junction left unmatched. The CDR3 coding sequence is TGTGCCAGCAGCCTTAGCGGGAGGTTGCGGGAGACCCAGTACTTC. It codes for CASSLSGRLRETQYF.